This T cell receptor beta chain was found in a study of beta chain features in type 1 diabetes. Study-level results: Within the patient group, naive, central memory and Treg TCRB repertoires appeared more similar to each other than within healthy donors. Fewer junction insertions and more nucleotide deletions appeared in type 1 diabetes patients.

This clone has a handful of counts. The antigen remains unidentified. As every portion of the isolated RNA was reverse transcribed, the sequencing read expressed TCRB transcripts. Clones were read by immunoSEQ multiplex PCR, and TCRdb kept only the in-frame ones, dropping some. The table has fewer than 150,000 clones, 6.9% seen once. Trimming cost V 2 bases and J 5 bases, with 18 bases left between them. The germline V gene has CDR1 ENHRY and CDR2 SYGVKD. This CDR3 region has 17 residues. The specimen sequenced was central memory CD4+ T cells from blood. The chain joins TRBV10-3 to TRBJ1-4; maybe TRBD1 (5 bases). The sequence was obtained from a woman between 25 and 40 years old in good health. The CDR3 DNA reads TGTGCCATCAGTGAGAGGTTTGTCGGGGGGACGAATGAAAAACTGTTTTTT. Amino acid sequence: CAISERFVGGTNEKLFF.